The 13 T cell receptor beta chains given below trace back to one sample, sequenced in a study of CD8+ T cells in alopecia areata. Extracted from the samples, RNA was reverse transcribed into cDNA to serve as the sequencing template. The repertoire was sequenced with immunoSEQ multiplex PCR; TCRdb's copy has only in-frame clones and lacks some. The sample consists of some 130,000 clones, about 50% of them appearing once. The sequencing used CD8+ T cells sorted from blood, collected at week 0. Receptors originate from a human donor with alopecia areata.

To note about this clone: The sample contains more than one DNA sequence encoding this CDR3. V and J are TRBV13 and TRBJ1-1; perhaps TRBD1 as D (5 bases). Trimming took off 0 bases at V and 3 bases at J, with 5 bases between the two ends. Germline CDR1 is PRHDT and CDR2 is FYEKMQ (reference sequence). CDR3 length equals 13 residues. This CDR3 reads CASSLGGDTEAFF. CDR3 in DNA: TGTGCCAGCAGCTTAGGGGGGGACACTGAAGCTTTCTTT.

There are a few counts of this clone. The V gene is TRBV29-1, the J gene TRBJ2-3; D is unresolved. Germline loops: CDR1 SQVTM, CDR2 ANQGSEA. The ends were cut back, 7 bases at V and 5 bases at J, with 13 bases in the middle. This CDR3 comprises 12 residues. The CDR3 reads CSGRRSQDTQYF. CDR3 DNA sequence: TGCAGCGGTCGCAGGAGTCAAGATACGCAGTATTTT.

This chain links TRBV11-2 with TRBJ2-7; 11 bases align to TRBD1. Trimming cost V 5 bases and J 7 bases; bases outside gene matches: 10. The CDR3 has 15 amino acids. Germline CDR1 is SGHAT and CDR2 is FQNNGV. In nucleotides, the CDR3 is TGTGCCAGCAGCCCGGGGGGACAGGGGGGTATTGAGCAGTACTTC. This codes for CASSPGGQGGIEQYF.

The chain employs TRBV29-1 and TRBJ2-7; D is unresolved. V was trimmed by 4 bases and J by 0 bases, leaving 7 bases between them. This CDR3 has 12 amino acids. CDR1 is SQVTM, CDR2 ANQGSEA, per germline. CDR3: CSVVNDSYEQYF. In DNA form, the CDR3 reads TGCAGCGTTGTCAACGACTCCTACGAGCAGTACTTC.

The V and J genes are TRBV6-5 and TRBJ2-2; 10 bases are a match to TRBD2. CDR3 size: 15 residues. Germline assignment: CDR1 MNHEY and CDR2 SVGAGI. Losses at the gene ends were 4 bases for V and 6 bases for J; bases not matched to a gene: 5. The DNA of the CDR3 is TGTGCCAGCAGTTTTCTAGCGGGGGACGCCGGGGAGCTGTTTTTT. This encodes CASSFLAGDAGELFF.

In its sample, this clone was seen a few times. The chain joins TRBV13 to TRBJ2-1; 9 nucleotides align to TRBD1. J lost 3 bases, V lost 0 bases, and 3 bases had no gene match. This CDR3 contains 16 residues. Per germline, CDR1 PRHDT and CDR2 FYEKMQ (reference sequence). For the CDR3, the DNA is TGTGCCAGCAGCTTAGGCGGGACAGGGATCTACAATGAGCAGTTCTTC. As protein: CASSLGGTGIYNEQFF.

V and J are TRBV5-6 and TRBJ2-7; possible D gene TRBD1, 5 bases. Germline-derived CDR1 and CDR2 are SGHDT and YYEEEE. V gave up 2 bases and J gave up 3 bases, with 15 bases separating them. This CDR3 is 15 amino acids long. The CDR3: CASSLWGASLYEQYF. The CDR3 nucleotides read TGTGCCAGCAGCTTATGGGGCGCGAGCCTCTACGAGCAGTACTTC.

The chain employs TRBV2 and TRBJ2-2; D not resolved. CDR1 and CDR2 from the germline V gene are SNHLY and FYNNEI. CDR3 length: 14 amino acids. V was clipped by 3 bases and J by 6 bases, with 11 bases between them. CDR3 in amino acids: CASSDSQVPGELFF. The CDR3 region has the DNA TGTGCCAGCAGTGATAGCCAGGTTCCCGGGGAGCTGTTTTTT.

This clone was recorded only once. The chain links TRBV4-2 to TRBJ1-2, with D unclear. The CDR3 consists of 15 residues. Germline-derived CDR1 and CDR2 are LGHNA and YNFKEQ. The V end lost 0 bases, the J end lost 6 bases, and 14 bases lay between the germline ends. Written as DNA, the CDR3 is TGTGCCAGCAGCCAAGAAAGAACCCCGACCGATGGCTACACCTTC. Translated, it gives CASSQERTPTDGYTF.

The chain combines TRBV5-1 with TRBJ1-2; D call uncertain. The CDR3 is 13 amino acids. Germline V CDR1 and CDR2: SGHRS, YFSETQ. The ends were cut back, 0 bases at V and 8 bases at J, with 11 bases in the middle. CDR3 nucleotides: TGCGCCAGCAGCTTGGAAGGTAGCCCGGGCTACACCTTC. Protein: CASSLEGSPGYTF.

The rearrangement uses TRBV4-1 and TRBJ2-1, with TRBD1 matching 9 bases. The CDR3 runs to 15 residues. J gave up 7 bases and V 3 bases, and 7 bases lay outside the gene matches. Germline V gene sequence: CDR1 MGHRA, CDR2 YSYEKL. In DNA, the CDR3 is TGCGCCAGCAGCCAGACCGGGACAGGGAAAAATGAGCAGTTCTTC. Its protein is CASSQTGTGKNEQFF.

V is TRBV7-9 and J is TRBJ2-3; the match to TRBD1 covers 9 bases. Germline V gene lookup returns CDR1 SEHNR and CDR2 FQNEAQ (reference sequence). After removal of 4 bases from V and 6 bases from J, the junction contained 11 bases not matched to a gene. This CDR3 comprises 16 residues. CDR3 sequence reads: CASSSLQGAIWDTQYF. The CDR3 DNA reads TGTGCCAGCAGCTCCTTACAGGGGGCAATCTGGGATACGCAGTATTTT.

The CDR3 spells CASSQDVGTETSYEQYF. The CDR3 bases are TGCGCCAGCAGCCAAGATGTTGGGACGGAAACTTCCTACGAGCAGTACTTC. The V call is TRBV4-3, the J call TRBJ2-7, with D perhaps matching TRBD1 or TRBD2 (5 bases each). The V gene's germline CDR1 is LGHNA and CDR2 YSLEER. The germline V and J ends were trimmed by 0 bases and 1 base, with 16 bases remaining between them. There are 17 residues in the CDR3.